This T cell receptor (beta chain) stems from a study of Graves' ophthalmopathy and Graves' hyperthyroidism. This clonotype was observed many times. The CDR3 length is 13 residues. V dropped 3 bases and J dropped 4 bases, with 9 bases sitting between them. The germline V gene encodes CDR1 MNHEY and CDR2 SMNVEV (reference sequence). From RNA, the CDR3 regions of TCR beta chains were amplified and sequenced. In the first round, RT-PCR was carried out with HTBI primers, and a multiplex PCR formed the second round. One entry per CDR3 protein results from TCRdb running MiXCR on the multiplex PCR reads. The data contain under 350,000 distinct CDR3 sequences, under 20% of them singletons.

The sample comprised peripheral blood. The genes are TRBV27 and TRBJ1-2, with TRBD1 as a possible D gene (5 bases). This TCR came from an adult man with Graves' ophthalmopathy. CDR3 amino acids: CASSFSGGYGYTF. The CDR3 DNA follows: TGTGCCAGCAGTTTTTCCGGGGGCTATGGCTACACCTTC.